Sequencing of this TCR beta chain was carried out in a study of blood T cell repertoires in COVID-19. Study-wide background: Specimens from acute and convalescent COVID-19 originated in the United States, Italy and Spain. The cDNA or gDNA used as material had been derived from T cells, B-cell-depleted T cells, or PBMCs.

Trimming at V came to 5 bases and at J to 3 bases, leaving 9 bases not matched to a gene. Germline CDR1 reads SGHTA; CDR2 reads FQGTGA. The CDR3 runs 16 residues. Generated by immunoSEQ multiplex PCR, the TCRdb table keeps only in-frame clones and is missing some. The data hold approximately 170,000 clones, with around nine tenths observed a single time. Material: peripheral blood. The source is a man in his 70s with acute or convalescent COVID-19. The J gene is TRBJ1-3, the V gene TRBV7-3; 8 bases agree with TRBD1. CDR3 amino acids: CASSRQRQGSGNTIYF. The CDR3 DNA reads as TGTGCCAGCAGCCGCCAACGACAGGGGAGTGGAAACACCATATATTTT.